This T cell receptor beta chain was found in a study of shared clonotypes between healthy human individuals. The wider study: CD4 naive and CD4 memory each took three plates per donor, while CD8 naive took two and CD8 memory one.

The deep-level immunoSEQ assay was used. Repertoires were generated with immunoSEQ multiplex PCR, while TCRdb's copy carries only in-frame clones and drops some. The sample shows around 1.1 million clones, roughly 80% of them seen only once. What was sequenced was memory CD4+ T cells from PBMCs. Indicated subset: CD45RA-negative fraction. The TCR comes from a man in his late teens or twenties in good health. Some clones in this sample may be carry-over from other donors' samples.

The chain's CDR3 is CASSSSGWAYEQYF. CDR3 coding DNA: TGTGCCAGCAGTAGCTCAGGGTGGGCCTACGAGCAGTACTTC. The chain carries TRBV27 and TRBJ2-7; D perhaps matches TRBD1 (5 bases). V was clipped by 5 bases and J by 2 bases, with 13 bases between them. CDR1 is MNHEY and CDR2 is SMNVEV in the germline V gene (reference sequence). CDR3 size: 14 residues.